The clone carrying this T cell receptor beta chain was counted only a few times. Its antigen is as yet unknown. The CDR3 is made up of 11 amino acids. Germline V lookup: CDR1 MNHNS, CDR2 SASEGT. The V end lost 10 bases, the J end lost 5 bases, and 11 bases lay between the germline ends. The source of the sample is a study of T cells in Graves' hyperthyroidism and ophthalmopathy. Study-wide points: Ophthalmopathy prediction by the model preceded onset by a median about 6.8 months. In the analysis, a 13 V-J model separated ophthalmopathy from stable hyperthyroidism. In the blood, most expanded thyroid clonotypes above 0.001 appeared as well.

Patients with uncontrolled infections, other autoimmune diseases, pregnancy or lactation were excluded. TCR beta CDR3 sequences were amplified from RNA transcripts. First-round RT-PCR with HTBI primers amplified the TCR CDR3 region. TCRdb passed the multiplex PCR reads through MiXCR, listing each CDR3 protein once. The table lists approximately 300,000 distinct CDR3 sequences, approximately 19% of them singletons. The source material was blood. This clonotype was sampled from a man aged 50-60 years with Graves' ophthalmopathy. This chain links TRBV6-1 with TRBJ1-2; D ambiguous. CDR3 residues: CATGAGYGYTF. The CDR3 DNA is TGTGCCACCGGTGCTGGGTATGGCTACACCTTC.